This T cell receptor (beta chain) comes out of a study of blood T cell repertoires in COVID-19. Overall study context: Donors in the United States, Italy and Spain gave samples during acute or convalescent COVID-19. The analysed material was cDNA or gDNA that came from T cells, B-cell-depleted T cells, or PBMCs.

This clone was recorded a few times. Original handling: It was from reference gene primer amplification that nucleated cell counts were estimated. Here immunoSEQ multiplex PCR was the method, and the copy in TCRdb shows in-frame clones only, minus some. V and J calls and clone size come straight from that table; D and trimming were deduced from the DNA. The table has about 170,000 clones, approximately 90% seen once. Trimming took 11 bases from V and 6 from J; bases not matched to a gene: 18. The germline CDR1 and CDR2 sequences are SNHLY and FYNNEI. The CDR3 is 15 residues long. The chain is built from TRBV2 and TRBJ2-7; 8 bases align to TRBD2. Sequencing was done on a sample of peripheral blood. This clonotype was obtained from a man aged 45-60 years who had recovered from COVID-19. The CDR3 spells CALARASGSIIEQYF. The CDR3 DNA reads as TGTGCCTTGGCGCGAGCGAGCGGGAGTATTATCGAGCAGTACTTC.